This is a list of T cell receptor beta chains from one sample in a study of T cells in localized non-small cell lung cancer. The table came from immunoSEQ multiplex PCR; TCRdb's copy has only in-frame clones and leaves some out. This sample yields more than 10,000 clones, of which just over 85% are seen a single time; approximately 59% belongs to the top ten. Sequencing used peripheral blood, obtained before any cancer treatment. The receptors derive from a male donor at least 60 years old with stage III lung adenocarcinoma. CDR3s include the opening cysteine and the closing phenylalanine or tryptophan. Each record gives: clone size, J gene, V gene, D gene, CDR3 protein, CDR3 DNA. A D gene is named only where the DNA matches it firmly. Size is omitted from some rows. Given values are once, few, many or a class for expanded clones.

clone_size: -; j_call: TRBJ2-2; v_call: TRBV27; d_call: -; cdr3_aa: CASSFWAEINTGELFF; cdr3_nt: TGTGCCAGCAGTTTTTGGGCGGAGATAAACACCGGGGAGCTGTTTTTT
clone_size: -; j_call: TRBJ1-3; v_call: TRBV5-4; d_call: -; cdr3_aa: CASSLRREGRGNTIYF; cdr3_nt: TGTGCCAGCAGCTTGCGTCGGGAGGGGCGGGGAAACACCATATATTTT
clone_size: -; j_call: TRBJ1-6; v_call: TRBV6-6; d_call: TRBD1; cdr3_aa: CASSFGTADRALHF; cdr3_nt: TGTGCCAGCAGCTTCGGGACAGCCGATCGGGCCCTCCACTTT
clone_size: few; j_call: TRBJ2-5; v_call: TRBV10-3; d_call: -; cdr3_aa: CAISEPSGYGETQYF; cdr3_nt: TGTGCCATCAGTGAGCCGAGCGGATATGGAGAGACCCAGTACTTC
clone_size: -; j_call: TRBJ1-5; v_call: TRBV7-8; d_call: -; cdr3_aa: CASSLQGLDQPQHF; cdr3_nt: TGTGCCAGCAGCTTGCAGGGTTTGGATCAGCCCCAGCATTTT
clone_size: -; j_call: TRBJ2-2; v_call: TRBV2; d_call: -; cdr3_aa: CASRRVKDTGELFF; cdr3_nt: TGTGCCAGCAGGAGGGTGAAAGACACCGGGGAGCTGTTTTTT
clone_size: -; j_call: TRBJ2-2; v_call: TRBV30; d_call: TRBD1; cdr3_aa: CAWSTGTGGIGELFF; cdr3_nt: TGTGCCTGGAGTACAGGGACAGGGGGAATCGGGGAGCTGTTTTTT
clone_size: -; j_call: TRBJ1-1; v_call: TRBV30; d_call: -; cdr3_aa: CAWSVPRGAFF; cdr3_nt: TGTGCCTGGAGTGTACCCAGGGGAGCTTTCTTT
clone_size: few; j_call: TRBJ1-3; v_call: TRBV6-5; d_call: -; cdr3_aa: CASSFGRAGNTIYF; cdr3_nt: TGTGCCAGCAGTTTTGGACGAGCTGGAAACACCATATATTTT
clone_size: -; j_call: TRBJ2-5; v_call: TRBV6-5; d_call: TRBD2; cdr3_aa: CASSSQGTSREPQYF; cdr3_nt: TGTGCCAGCAGTTCCCAGGGGACTAGCAGGGAACCCCAGTACTTC
clone_size: -; j_call: TRBJ2-7; v_call: TRBV5-1; d_call: -; cdr3_aa: CASSSRGYEQYF; cdr3_nt: TGCGCCAGCAGCTCGAGGGGCTACGAGCAGTACTTC
clone_size: -; j_call: TRBJ1-3; v_call: TRBV14; d_call: -; cdr3_aa: CASSQAGSGNTIYF; cdr3_nt: TGTGCCAGCAGCCAAGCAGGGAGTGGAAACACCATATATTTT
clone_size: -; j_call: TRBJ1-4; v_call: TRBV11-2; d_call: -; cdr3_aa: CASSSFTNEKLFF; cdr3_nt: TGTGCCAGCAGCTCCTTCACTAATGAAAAACTGTTTTTT
clone_size: -; j_call: TRBJ2-7; v_call: TRBV4-1; d_call: TRBD1; cdr3_aa: CASSQEVPETGGSYEQYF; cdr3_nt: TGCGCCAGCAGCCAAGAAGTCCCTGAGACAGGGGGCAGCTACGAGCAGTACTTC
clone_size: few; j_call: TRBJ1-5; v_call: TRBV6-5; d_call: -; cdr3_aa: CASSYNRHQPQHF; cdr3_nt: TGTGCCAGCAGTTACAACAGGCATCAGCCCCAGCATTTT
clone_size: -; j_call: TRBJ2-7; v_call: TRBV6-5; d_call: -; cdr3_aa: CAIAQRIGYEQYF; cdr3_nt: TGTGCCATCGCCCAGCGTATAGGCTACGAGCAGTACTTC
clone_size: few; j_call: TRBJ1-1; v_call: TRBV6-4; d_call: TRBD1; cdr3_aa: CASSADRFGNTEAFF; cdr3_nt: TGTGCCAGCAGTGCGGACAGGTTTGGGAACACTGAAGCTTTCTTT
clone_size: -; j_call: TRBJ1-3; v_call: TRBV11-2; d_call: -; cdr3_aa: CASSSRNTIYF; cdr3_nt: TGTGCCAGCAGCTCTCGAAACACCATATATTTT
clone_size: once; j_call: TRBJ2-7; v_call: TRBV4-2; d_call: -; cdr3_aa: CASSQGGSGYEQYF; cdr3_nt: TGTGCCAGCAGCCAAGGGGGTAGCGGCTACGAGCAGTACTTC
clone_size: -; j_call: TRBJ1-6; v_call: TRBV6-5; d_call: -; cdr3_aa: CASSRTLLWNSPLHF; cdr3_nt: TGTGCCAGCAGTCGGACCCTTTTGTGGAATTCACCCCTCCACTTT
clone_size: -; j_call: TRBJ1-2; v_call: TRBV19; d_call: -; cdr3_aa: CASSPTLLVYTF; cdr3_nt: TGTGCCAGTAGCCCGACCCTTTTGGTCTACACCTTC
clone_size: -; j_call: TRBJ1-4; v_call: TRBV5-4; d_call: TRBD1; cdr3_aa: CASSLDRGITNEKLFF; cdr3_nt: TGTGCCAGCAGCTTGGACAGGGGGATCACTAATGAAAAACTGTTTTTT
clone_size: -; j_call: TRBJ2-1; v_call: TRBV15; d_call: -; cdr3_aa: CATSRDLWQFF; cdr3_nt: TGTGCCACCAGCCGGGACTTATGGCAGTTCTTC